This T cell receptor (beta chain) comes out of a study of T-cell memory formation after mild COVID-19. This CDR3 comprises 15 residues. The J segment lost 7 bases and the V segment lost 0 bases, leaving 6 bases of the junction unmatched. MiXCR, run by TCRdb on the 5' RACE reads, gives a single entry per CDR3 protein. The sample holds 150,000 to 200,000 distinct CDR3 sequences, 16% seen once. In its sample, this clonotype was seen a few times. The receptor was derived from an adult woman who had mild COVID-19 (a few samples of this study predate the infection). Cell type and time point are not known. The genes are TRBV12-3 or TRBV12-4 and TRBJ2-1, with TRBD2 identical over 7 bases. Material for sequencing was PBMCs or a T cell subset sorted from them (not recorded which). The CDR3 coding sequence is TGTGCCAGCAGTTTAGCCGGAGGACTAGGGAATGAGCAGTTCTTC. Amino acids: CASSLAGGLGNEQFF.